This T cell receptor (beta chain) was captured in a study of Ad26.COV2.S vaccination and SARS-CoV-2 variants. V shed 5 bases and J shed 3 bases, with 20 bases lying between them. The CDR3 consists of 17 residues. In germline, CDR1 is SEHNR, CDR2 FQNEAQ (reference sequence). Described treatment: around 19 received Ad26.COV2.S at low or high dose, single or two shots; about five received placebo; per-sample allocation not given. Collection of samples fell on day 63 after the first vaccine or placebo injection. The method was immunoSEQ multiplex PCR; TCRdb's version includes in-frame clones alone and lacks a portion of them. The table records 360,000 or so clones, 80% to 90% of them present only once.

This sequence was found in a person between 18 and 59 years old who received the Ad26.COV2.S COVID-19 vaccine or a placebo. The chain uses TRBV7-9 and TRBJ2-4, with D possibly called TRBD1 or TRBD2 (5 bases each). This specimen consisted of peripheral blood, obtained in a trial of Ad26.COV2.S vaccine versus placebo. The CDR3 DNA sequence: TGTGCCAGCAGCGGCACAATTCGGGTGGGGGACAAAAACATTCAGTACTTC. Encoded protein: CASSGTIRVGDKNIQYF.